Included here is one T cell receptor (beta chain) sequence, with context. At one boundary the junction diverges from the germline segment, which might be a read error. These data originate in a study of blood T cell repertoires in COVID-19. The CDR3 runs to 12 residues. Germline V CDR1 and CDR2: MNHEY, SVGAGI. Produced via immunoSEQ multiplex PCR; TCRdb's table is partial and in-frame only. The sample records under 250,000 clones, 70% to 90% being singletons. The specimen sequenced was PBMCs or T cells enriched from blood (not recorded which). The origin of this receptor is a woman aged 50 to 60 with acute COVID-19. The rearrangement joins TRBV6-5 to TRBJ2-7, with 7 bases aligning to TRBD1. CDR3 sequence: CASRDSSDEQYF. CDR3 in DNA: TGTGCCAGTCGGGACAGCTCCGACGAGCAGTACTTC.